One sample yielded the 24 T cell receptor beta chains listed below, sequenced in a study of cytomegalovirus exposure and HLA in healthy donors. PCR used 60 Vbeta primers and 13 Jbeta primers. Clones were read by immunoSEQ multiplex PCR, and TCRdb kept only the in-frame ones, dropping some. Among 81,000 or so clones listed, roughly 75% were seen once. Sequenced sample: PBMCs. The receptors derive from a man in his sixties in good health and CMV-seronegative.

The CDR3 sequence: CASTPRGQSSYNEQFF. The DNA for the CDR3 is TGTGCCAGTACCCCCCGGGGTCAGAGCTCCTACAATGAGCAGTTCTTC. The rearrangement joins TRBV19 to TRBJ2-1; a possible D gene is TRBD2 (5 bases). Trimming pared 7 bases from V and 0 bases from J, leaving 16 bases between. Germline CDR1 reads LNHDA; CDR2 reads SQIVND (reference sequence). CDR3 size: 16 residues.

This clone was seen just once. The CDR3 loop is CASSLWAGAFSSGNTIYF. CDR3 in DNA: TGTGCCAGCAGTTTATGGGCAGGGGCCTTCAGCTCTGGAAACACCATATATTTT. The rearrangement uses TRBV27 and TRBJ1-3, with D possibly matching TRBD1 (6 bases). The V and J ends lost 1 base and 0 bases respectively, with 16 bases between them. Germline V lookup: CDR1 MNHEY, CDR2 SMNVEV (reference sequence). The CDR3 sequence is 18 residues long.

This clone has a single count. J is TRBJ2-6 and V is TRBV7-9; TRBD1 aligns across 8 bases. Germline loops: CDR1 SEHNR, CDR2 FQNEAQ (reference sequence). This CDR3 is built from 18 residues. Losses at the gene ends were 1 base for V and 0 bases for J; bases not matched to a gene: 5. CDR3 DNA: TGTGCCAGCAGCTTAGTGGGACAGGCATCCTCTGGGGCCAACGTCCTGACTTTC. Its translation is CASSLVGQASSGANVLTF. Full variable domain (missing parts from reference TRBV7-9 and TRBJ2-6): DTGVSQNPRHKITKRGQNVTFRCDPISEHNRLYWYRQTLGQGPEFLTYFQNEAQLEKSRLLSDRFSAERPKGSFSTLEIQRTEQGDSAMYLCASSLVGQASSGANVLTFGAGSRLTVL.

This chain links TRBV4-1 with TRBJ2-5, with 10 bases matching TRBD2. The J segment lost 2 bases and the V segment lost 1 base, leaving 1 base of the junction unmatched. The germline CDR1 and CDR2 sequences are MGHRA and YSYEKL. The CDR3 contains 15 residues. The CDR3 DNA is TGCGCCAGCAGCCAAGTGACTAGCGGGCAAGAGACCCAGTACTTC. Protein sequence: CASSQVTSGQETQYF.

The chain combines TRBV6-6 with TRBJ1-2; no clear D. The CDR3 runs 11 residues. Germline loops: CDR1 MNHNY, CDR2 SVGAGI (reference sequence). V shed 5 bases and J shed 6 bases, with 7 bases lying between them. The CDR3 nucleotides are TGTGCCAGCAGTCCAGCGGATGGCTACACCTTC. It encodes CASSPADGYTF.

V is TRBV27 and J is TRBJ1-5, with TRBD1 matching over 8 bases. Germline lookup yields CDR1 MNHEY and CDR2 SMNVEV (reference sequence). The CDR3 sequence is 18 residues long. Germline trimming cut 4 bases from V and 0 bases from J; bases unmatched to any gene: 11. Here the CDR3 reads CASSSLADRVNSNQPQHF. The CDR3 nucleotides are TGTGCCAGCAGTTCCCTGGCGGACAGGGTGAATAGCAATCAGCCCCAGCATTTT.

The chain's CDR3 is CASSEGGGYQETQYF. CDR3 in DNA: TGTGCCAGCAGTGAAGGCGGGGGCTACCAAGAGACCCAGTACTTC. The V call is TRBV2, the J call TRBJ2-5; perhaps TRBD2 as D (7 bases). The CDR3 extends over 15 amino acids. Germline CDR1 SNHLY, CDR2 FYNNEI. V was clipped by 1 base and J by 0 bases, with 9 bases between them.

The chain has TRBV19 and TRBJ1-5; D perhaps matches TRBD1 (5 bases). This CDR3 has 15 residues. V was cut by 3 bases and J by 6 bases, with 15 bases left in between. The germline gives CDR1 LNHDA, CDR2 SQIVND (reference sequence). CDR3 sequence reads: CASSMTFQGGQPQHF. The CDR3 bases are TGTGCCAGTAGTATGACTTTCCAGGGTGGTCAGCCCCAGCATTTT.

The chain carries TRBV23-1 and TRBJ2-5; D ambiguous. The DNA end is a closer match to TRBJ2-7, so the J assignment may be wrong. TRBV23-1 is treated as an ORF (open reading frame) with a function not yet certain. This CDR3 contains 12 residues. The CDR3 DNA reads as TGCGCCAGCAGTCAATCGCCCTACGAGCAGTACTTC. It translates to CASSQSPYEQYF.

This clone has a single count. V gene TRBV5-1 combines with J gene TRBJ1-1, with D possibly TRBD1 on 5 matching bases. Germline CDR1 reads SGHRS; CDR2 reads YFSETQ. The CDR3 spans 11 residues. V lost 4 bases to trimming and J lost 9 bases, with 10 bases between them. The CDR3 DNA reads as TGCGCCAGCAGCGCCGACAGTAAAGCTTTCTTT. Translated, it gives CASSADSKAFF.

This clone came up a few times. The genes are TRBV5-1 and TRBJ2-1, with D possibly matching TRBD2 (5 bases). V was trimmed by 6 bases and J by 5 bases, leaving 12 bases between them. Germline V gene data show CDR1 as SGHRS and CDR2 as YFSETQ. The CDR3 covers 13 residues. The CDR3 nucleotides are TGCGCCAGCATCAGCGGCAGTAACAATGAGCAGTTCTTC. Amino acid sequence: CASISGSNNEQFF.

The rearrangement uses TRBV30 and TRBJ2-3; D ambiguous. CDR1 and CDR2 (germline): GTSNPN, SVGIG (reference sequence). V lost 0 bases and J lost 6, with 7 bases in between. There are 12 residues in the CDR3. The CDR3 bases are TGTGCCTGGAGTGTCGCCCGGGATACGCAGTATTTT. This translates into CAWSVARDTQYF.

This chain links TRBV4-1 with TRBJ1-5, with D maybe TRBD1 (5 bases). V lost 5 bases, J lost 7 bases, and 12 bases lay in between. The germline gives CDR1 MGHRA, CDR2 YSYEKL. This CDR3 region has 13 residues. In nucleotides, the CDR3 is TGCGCCAGCAGCTTGCGGGGGGACCAGCCCCAGCATTTT. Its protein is CASSLRGDQPQHF.

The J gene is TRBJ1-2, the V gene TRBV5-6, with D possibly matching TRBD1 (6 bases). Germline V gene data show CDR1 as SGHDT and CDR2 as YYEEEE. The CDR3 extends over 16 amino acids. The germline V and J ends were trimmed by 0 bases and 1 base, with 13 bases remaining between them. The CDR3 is CASSLESQGFNYGYTF. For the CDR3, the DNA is TGTGCCAGCAGCTTGGAGTCACAGGGTTTTAACTATGGCTACACCTTC.

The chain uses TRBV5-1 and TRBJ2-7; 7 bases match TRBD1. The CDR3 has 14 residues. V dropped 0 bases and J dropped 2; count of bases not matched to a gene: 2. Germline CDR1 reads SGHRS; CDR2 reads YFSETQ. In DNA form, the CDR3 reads TGCGCCAGCAGCTTGGTGGACAGGCCCTACGAGCAGTACTTC. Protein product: CASSLVDRPYEQYF.

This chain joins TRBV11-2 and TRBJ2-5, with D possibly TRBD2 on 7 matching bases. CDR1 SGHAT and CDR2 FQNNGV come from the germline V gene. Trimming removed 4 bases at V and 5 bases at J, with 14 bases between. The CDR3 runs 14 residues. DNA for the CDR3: TGTGCCAGCAGCTACCGGGGGGCGGGGGAGACCCAGTACTTC. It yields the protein CASSYRGAGETQYF.

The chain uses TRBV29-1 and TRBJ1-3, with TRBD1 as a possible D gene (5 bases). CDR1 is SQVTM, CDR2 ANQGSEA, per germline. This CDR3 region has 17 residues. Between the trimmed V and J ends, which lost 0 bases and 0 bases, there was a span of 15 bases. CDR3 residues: CSVEDGRGSRSGNTIYF. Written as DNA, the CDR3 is TGCAGCGTTGAAGACGGGAGGGGATCGCGCTCTGGAAACACCATATATTTT.

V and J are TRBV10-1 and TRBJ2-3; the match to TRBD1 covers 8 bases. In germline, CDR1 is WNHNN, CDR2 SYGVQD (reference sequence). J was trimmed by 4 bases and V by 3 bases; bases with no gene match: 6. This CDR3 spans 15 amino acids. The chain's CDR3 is CASSDRTGWADTQYF. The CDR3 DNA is TGCGCCAGCAGTGACAGGACAGGGTGGGCAGATACGCAGTATTTT.

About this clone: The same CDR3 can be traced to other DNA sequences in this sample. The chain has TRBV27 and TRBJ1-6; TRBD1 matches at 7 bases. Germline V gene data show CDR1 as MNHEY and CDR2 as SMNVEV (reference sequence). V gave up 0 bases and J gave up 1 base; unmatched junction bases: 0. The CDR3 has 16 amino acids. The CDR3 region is CASSLSGQSYNSPLHF. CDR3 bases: TGTGCCAGCAGTTTATCGGGACAGTCCTATAATTCACCCCTCCACTTT.

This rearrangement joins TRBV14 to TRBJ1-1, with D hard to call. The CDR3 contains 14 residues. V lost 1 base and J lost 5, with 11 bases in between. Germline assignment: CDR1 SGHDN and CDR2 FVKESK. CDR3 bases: TGTGCCAGCAGCCAAGCCCGGGGTGGGACTGAAGCTTTCTTT. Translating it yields CASSQARGGTEAFF.

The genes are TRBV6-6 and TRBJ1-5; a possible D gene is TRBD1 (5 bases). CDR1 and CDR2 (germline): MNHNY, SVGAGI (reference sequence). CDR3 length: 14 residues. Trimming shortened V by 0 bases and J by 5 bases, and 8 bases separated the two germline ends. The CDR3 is CASSYSRGDQPQHF. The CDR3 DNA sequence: TGTGCCAGCAGTTACTCCCGGGGGGATCAGCCCCAGCATTTT.

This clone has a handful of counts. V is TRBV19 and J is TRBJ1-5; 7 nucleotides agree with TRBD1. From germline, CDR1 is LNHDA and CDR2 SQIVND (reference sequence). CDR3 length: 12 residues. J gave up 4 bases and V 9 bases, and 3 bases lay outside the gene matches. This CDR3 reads CARQQGNQPQHF. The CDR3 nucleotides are TGTGCCAGACAACAGGGGAATCAGCCCCAGCATTTT.

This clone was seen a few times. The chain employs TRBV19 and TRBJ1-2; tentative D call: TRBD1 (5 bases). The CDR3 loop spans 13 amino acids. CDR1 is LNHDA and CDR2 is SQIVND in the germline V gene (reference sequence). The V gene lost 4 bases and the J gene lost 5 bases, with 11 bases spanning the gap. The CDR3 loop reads CASSTSGGYGYTF. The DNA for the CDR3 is TGTGCCAGTAGTACCTCCGGGGGGTATGGCTACACCTTC.

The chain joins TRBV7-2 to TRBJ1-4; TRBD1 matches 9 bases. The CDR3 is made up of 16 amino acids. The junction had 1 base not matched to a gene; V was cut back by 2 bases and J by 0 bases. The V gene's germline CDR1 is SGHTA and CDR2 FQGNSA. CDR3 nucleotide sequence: TGTGCCAGCAGCTTAAGACAGGGGGCAACTAATGAAAAACTGTTTTTT. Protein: CASSLRQGATNEKLFF. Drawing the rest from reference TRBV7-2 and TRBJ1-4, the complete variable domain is GAGVSQSPSNKVTEKGKDVELRCDPISGHTALYWYRQSLGQGLEFLIYFQGNSAPDKSGLPSDRFSAERTGGSVSTLTIQRTQQEDSAVYLCASSLRQGATNEKLFFGSGTQLSVL.